The rows below give T cell receptor beta chains drawn from one sample of a study of cytomegalovirus exposure and HLA in healthy donors. Only in-frame clones appear in the TCRdb table, and some are missing; sequencing was by immunoSEQ multiplex PCR. The table records some 130,000 clones, roughly two thirds of them present only once. The sequencing sample was made of PBMCs. The receptors shown here come from a man younger than 40 in good health and CMV-seropositive. The CDR3 runs from the conserved cysteine through the conserved F or W.

>14|TRBV6-5|NA
CASSMGGSSYEQYF
>13|TRBV5-6|TRBJ2-7
CASSPDSSYEQYF
>14|TRBV18|TRBJ1-1
CASSPERTTAEAFF
>16|TRBV29-1|TRBJ2-1
CSVEGGLAVSYNEQFF
>15|TRBV4-1|TRBJ2-7
CASSQDEGHPYEQYF
>13|TRBV6-5|TRBJ2-5
CASSRQGLETQYF
>14|TRBV11-2|TRBJ2-1
CASSFISTNGEQFF
>15|TRBV14|TRBJ2-7
CASSPQLAGGSEQYF
>14|TRBV6-5|TRBJ1-3
CASRFRVGGNTIYF
>13|TRBV9|TRBJ2-1
CASSVDRGHEQFF
>13|TRBV6-1|TRBJ1-5
CAGNGGSNQPQHF
>16|TRBV10-1|TRBJ2-1
CASSELVQGSYNEQFF
>16|TRBV11-1|TRBJ2-7
CASSHLTGNRGYEQYF
>13|TRBV25-1|TRBJ2-5
CASSEYYQETQYF
>14|TRBV7-2|TRBJ2-7
CASSLGPGGYEQYF
>14|TRBV2|TRBJ1-1
CASSGPQGGTEAFF
>14|TRBV2|TRBJ2-7
CASSSTGSTYEQYF
>12|TRBV29-1|TRBJ1-1
CSVDDRAKGAFF
>15|TRBV6-5|TRBJ2-1
CASSYSPGSPGPSFF
>15|TRBV30|TRBJ2-5
CAWSVGTGGIETQYF
>14|TRBV5-4|TRBJ1-4
CASSSQGSREKLFF
>14|TRBV11-3|TRBJ2-3
CASSFARRTDTQYF
>16|TRBV4-3|TRBJ2-5
CASSPGLAGGGETQYF
>14|TRBV5-1|TRBJ2-1
CASSPSGIYNEQFF
>16|TRBV7-2|TRBJ1-5
CASSEGPRIGNQPQHF
>13|TRBV2|TRBJ1-1
CASQDRSNTEAFF
>16|TRBV7-9|TRBJ2-3
CASSPALAGATDTQYF
>16|TRBV11-2|TRBJ2-7
CASSLEYRTPAYEQYF
>16|TRBV10-3|TRBJ2-7
CAIRRKKDSPSYEQYF
>16|TRBV28|TRBJ1-5
CASSFPQGQGNQPQHF
>12|TRBV6-1|TRBJ1-2
CAGNTGVYGYTF
>12|TRBV6-5|TRBJ1-1
CASSLRGGEAFF
>13|TRBV6-5|TRBJ1-4
CASSRATNEKLFF
>14|TRBV10-3|TRBJ1-1
CAISESVGASGAFF
>16|TRBV28|TRBJ1-5
CASSQAIRGRGQPQHF
>19|TRBV4-1|TRBJ2-3
CASSPMGLAGGLGTDTQYF
>16|TRBV5-1|TRBJ1-3
CASSTSGTGSGNTIYF
>16|TRBV5-6|TRBJ2-7
CASSLVFGSSSYEQYF
>14|TRBV19|TRBJ1-2
CASSIRRGAYGYTF
>14|TRBV28|TRBJ2-1
CASSGTGGWNEQFF